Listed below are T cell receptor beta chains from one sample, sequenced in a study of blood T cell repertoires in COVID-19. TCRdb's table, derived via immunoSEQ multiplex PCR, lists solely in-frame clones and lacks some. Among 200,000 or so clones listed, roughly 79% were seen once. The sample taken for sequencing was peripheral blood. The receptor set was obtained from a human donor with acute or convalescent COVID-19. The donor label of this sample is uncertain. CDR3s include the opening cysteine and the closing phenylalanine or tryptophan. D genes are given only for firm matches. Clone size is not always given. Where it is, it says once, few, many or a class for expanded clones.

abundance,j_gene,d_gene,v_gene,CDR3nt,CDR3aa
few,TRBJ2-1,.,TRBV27,TGTGCCAGCAGTTTACTAGGCCCTATGGCTGAGCAGTTCTTC,CASSLLGPMAEQFF
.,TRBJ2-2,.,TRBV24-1,TGTGCCACCAGTGATTTTAGCCCCGGGGAGCTGTTTTTT,CATSDFSPGELFF
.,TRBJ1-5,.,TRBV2,TGTGCCAGCAGTGCAAGCGGGACGGCGGATCTTTATATCAATCAGCCCCAGCATTTT,CASSASGTADLYINQPQHF
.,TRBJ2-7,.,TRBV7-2,TGTGCCAGCAGCTTAGCGATCAGGGACTACGAGCAGTACTTC,CASSLAIRDYEQYF
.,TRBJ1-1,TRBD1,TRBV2,TGTGCCAGCATAAGGGACAGGACGATGAACACTGAAGCTTTCTTT,CASIRDRTMNTEAFF
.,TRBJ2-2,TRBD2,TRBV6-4,TGTGCCAGCAGTGACTACGGGGGGAGTGGCACCGGGGAGCTGTTTTTT,CASSDYGGSGTGELFF
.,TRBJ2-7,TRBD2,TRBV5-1,TGCGCCAGCAGCTTACTTCCCGGTAGCGGGACGAGCTCCTACGAGCAGTACTTC,CASSLLPGSGTSSYEQYF
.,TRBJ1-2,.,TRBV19,TGTGCCAGTATCCCCCTCACCGGGCCCAGGGGTACTGGCTACACCTTC,CASIPLTGPRGTGYTF
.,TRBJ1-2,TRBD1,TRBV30,TGTGCCTGGAGTCCACAGGGACAGGCCTTCCATGGCTACACCTTC,CAWSPQGQAFHGYTF
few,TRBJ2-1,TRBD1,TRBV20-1,TGCAGTGCTAGTACAGGGGGCGGCTCCTACAATGAGCAGTTCTTC,CSASTGGGSYNEQFF
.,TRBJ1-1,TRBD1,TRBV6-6,TGTGCCAGCAGTTACTCGGAGGGGGCCAGGACTGAAGCTTTCTTT,CASSYSEGARTEAFF
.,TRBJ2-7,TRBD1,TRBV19,TGTGCCAGTAGTTCCCGGGACAGGGGGCTCTACGAGCAGTACTTC,CASSSRDRGLYEQYF
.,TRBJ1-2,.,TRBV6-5,TGTGCCAGCACGGCGCAGAGCGGCTATGGCTACACCTTC,CASTAQSGYGYTF
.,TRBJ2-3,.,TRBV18,TGTGCCAGCTCACCGGAGTCAGATACGCAGTATTTT,CASSPESDTQYF
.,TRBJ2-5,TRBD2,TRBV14,TGTGCCAGCAGCCAAGATCGGGGTAGCGGGAGGGCCGGGGAGACCCAGTACTTC,CASSQDRGSGRAGETQYF
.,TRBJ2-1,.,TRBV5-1,TGCGCCAGCAGCGTCCAACAGGGTAAGAATGAGCAGTTCTTC,CASSVQQGKNEQFF
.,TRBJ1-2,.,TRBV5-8,TGTGCCAGCAGCTTTGTGGGGGCGGCTAACTATGGCTACACCTTC,CASSFVGAANYGYTF
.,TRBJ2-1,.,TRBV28,TGTGCCACGGGCGGAGGGCGCGGAGTGAATGAGCAGTTCTTC,CATGGGRGVNEQFF
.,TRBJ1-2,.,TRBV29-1,TGCAGCGTTGACGCGACAGGCTATGGCTACACCTTC,CSVDATGYGYTF
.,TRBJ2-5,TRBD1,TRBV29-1,TGCAGCGTTTACAGGACAGGGATTCAAGAGACCCAGTACTTC,CSVYRTGIQETQYF
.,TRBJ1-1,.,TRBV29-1,TGCAGCGTTGTTCAGGGACCGGGGGTCACTGAAGCTTTCTTT,CSVVQGPGVTEAFF
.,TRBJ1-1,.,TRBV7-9,TGTGCCAGCAGCTTTAGTCTCCGGACTGAAGCTTTCTTT,CASSFSLRTEAFF
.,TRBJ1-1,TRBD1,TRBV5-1,TGCGCCAGCAGCTCCGGGACAGCTCTGAACACTGAAGCTTTCTTT,CASSSGTALNTEAFF
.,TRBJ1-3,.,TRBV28,TGTGCCAGCAGTTTATCTGTAATCTCTGGAAACACCATATATTTT,CASSLSVISGNTIYF
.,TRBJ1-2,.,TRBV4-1,TGCGCCAGCAGCGCCCCCAGTCGTGGGGGGACCGGCTATGGCTACACCTTC,CASSAPSRGGTGYGYTF
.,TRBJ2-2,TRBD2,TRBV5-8,TGTGCCAGCAGGGGTGGACTAGCGGCCACCGGGGAGCTGTTTTTT,CASRGGLAATGELFF
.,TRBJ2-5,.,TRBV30,TGTGCCTGGAGTGTACCTAGCTACCAAGAGACCCAGTACTTC,CAWSVPSYQETQYF
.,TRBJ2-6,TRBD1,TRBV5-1,TGCGCCAGCAGCCTGACAGGGGGGGCCAACGTCCTGACTTTC,CASSLTGGANVLTF
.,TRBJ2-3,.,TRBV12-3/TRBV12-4,TGTGCCAGCAGTTTATTCAGAACAGATACGCAGTATTTT,CASSLFRTDTQYF
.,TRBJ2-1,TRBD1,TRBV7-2,TGTGCCAGCAGCCTAGGGACAGGCTGGCAGTTCTTC,CASSLGTGWQFF
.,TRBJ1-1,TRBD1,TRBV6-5,TGTGCCAGCAGTTCCGGGGACAGGGGGCGTCAAGCTTTCTTT,CASSSGDRGRQAFF
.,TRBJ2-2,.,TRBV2,TGTGCCAGCAGGCTAGCTGAAACCGGGGAGCTGTTTTTT,CASRLAETGELFF
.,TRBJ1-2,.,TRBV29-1,TGCAGCGGGTCGGAGGGCTATGGCTACACCTTC,CSGSEGYGYTF
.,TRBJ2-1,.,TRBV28,TGTGCCAGCAGTTTTGCAGGGGTTCCCTACAATGAGCAGTTCTTC,CASSFAGVPYNEQFF
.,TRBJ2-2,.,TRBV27,TGTGCCAGCAGCGCCACCCGGGGAGGCACCGGGGAGCTGTTTTTT,CASSATRGGTGELFF
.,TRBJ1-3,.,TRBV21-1,TGTGCCAGCAGCAAAGTCTCAGGGGCCGTTTGGGGCACCATATATTTT,CASSKVSGAVWGTIYF
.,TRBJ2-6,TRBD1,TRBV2,TGTGCCAGCAGTGAAAACCACCTCCGGACAGGGATCAACTCTGGGGCCAACGTCCTGACTTTC,CASSENHLRTGINSGANVLTF
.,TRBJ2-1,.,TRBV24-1,TGTGCCACCAGTGATTTGTCGGGCGGTAGCGACTACAATGAGCAGTTCTTC,CATSDLSGGSDYNEQFF
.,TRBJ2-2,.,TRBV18,TGTGCCAGCTCACCGCGACTAGAACTTAGCGGGGAGCTGTTTTTT,CASSPRLELSGELFF
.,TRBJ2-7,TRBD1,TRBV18,TGTGCCAGCTCACCCGGGACAGGGATCTACGAGCAGTACTTC,CASSPGTGIYEQYF
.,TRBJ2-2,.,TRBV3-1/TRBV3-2,TGTGCCAGCAGCCCTCGGGACTTTAACACCGGGGAGCTGTTTTTT,CASSPRDFNTGELFF
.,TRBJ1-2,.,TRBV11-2,TGTGCCAGCAGCTCTCAGAACTATGGCTACACCTTC,CASSSQNYGYTF